The 19 T cell receptor beta chains below come from one sample, sequenced in a study of Graves' ophthalmopathy and Graves' hyperthyroidism. Beta-chain TCR CDR3 regions were amplified from RNA transcripts. HTBI-primed RT-PCR formed the first round, and a multiplex PCR formed the second. TCRdb re-called the multiplex PCR reads through MiXCR, storing one row per CDR3 protein. The sample consists of hundreds of thousands of distinct CDR3 sequences, around 40% of them appearing once. The material sequenced was peripheral blood. Source of these receptors: an adult man with Graves' ophthalmopathy.

Only a few counts were recorded for this clonotype. The rearrangement joins TRBV7-9 to TRBJ1-1, with 10 bases lining up with TRBD1. Germline CDR1 and CDR2: SEHNR and FQNEAQ (reference sequence). V lost 3 bases to trimming and J lost 6 bases; unmatched junction nucleotides: 7. The CDR3 length is 15 residues. The CDR3 here is CASSLAGTGVSEAFF. The CDR3, as DNA: TGTGCCAGCAGCTTGGCGGGGACAGGGGTCTCTGAAGCTTTCTTT.

This clonotype was counted only a few times. The rearrangement joins TRBV20-1 to TRBJ2-5; 10 nucleotides align to TRBD2. The CDR3 spans 17 residues. Germline assignment: CDR1 DFQATT and CDR2 SNEGSKA (reference sequence). J lost 1 base, V lost 3 bases, and 11 bases had no gene match. The CDR3 sequence: CSASDFGTSAFQETQYF. In nucleotides, the CDR3 is TGCAGTGCTAGCGATTTCGGGACTAGCGCATTCCAAGAGACCCAGTACTTC.

This clonotype has only a few counts. The rearrangement uses TRBV7-9 and TRBJ2-5; 9 nucleotides agree with TRBD1. With V trimmed by 5 bases and J by 2 bases, 6 bases remained unmatched. CDR3 length: 15 amino acids. The V gene's germline CDR1 is SEHNR and CDR2 FQNEAQ (reference sequence). The DNA of the CDR3 is TGTGCCAGCAGCAGGGGACAGGGCTGGCAAGAGACCCAGTACTTC. Translation gives CASSRGQGWQETQYF. The full variable domain, its missing parts supplied by reference TRBV7-9 and TRBJ2-5, is DTGVSQNPRHKITKRGQNVTFRCDPISEHNRLYWYRQTLGQGPEFLTYFQNEAQLEKSRLLSDRFSAERPKGSFSTLEIQRTEQGDSAMYLCASSRGQGWQETQYFGPGTRLLVL.

This clonotype was seen once. This chain joins TRBV15 and TRBJ2-5; no definite D call. The last part of the DNA fits TRBJ2-7 better; the J call may be wrong. The CDR3 spans 14 residues. Germline V gene sequence: CDR1 LNHNV, CDR2 YYDKDF (reference sequence). CDR3 DNA sequence: TGTGCCACCAGCAGAGATCGAGCGTTCCACGAGCAGTACTTC. Encoded protein: CATSRDRAFHEQYF.

This clonotype came up many times. The chain has TRBV29-1 and TRBJ1-5, with a weak D call TRBD1 (5 bases). The V end lost 4 bases, the J end lost 4 bases, and 8 bases lay between the germline ends. CDR1 and CDR2 (germline): SQVTM, ANQGSEA. CDR3 size: 12 residues. The CDR3 here is CSVVEGNQPQHF. CDR3 bases: TGCAGCGTTGTTGAGGGGAATCAGCCCCAGCATTTT.

This clonotype occurred once. This could be a read error, since a much larger clone is one nucleotide away. The chain carries TRBV2 and TRBJ1-1; D is undetermined. Germline CDR1 is SNHLY and CDR2 is FYNNEI. CDR3 length equals 13 residues. The V end lost 3 bases, the J end lost 0 bases, and 5 bases lay between the germline ends. The CDR3 loop reads CASSDNMNTEAFF. The DNA for the CDR3 is TGTGCCAGCAGTGACAACATGAACACTGAAGCTTTCTTT.

This clonotype was detected a few times. V is TRBV20-1 and J is TRBJ1-5; 9 nucleotides agree with TRBD1. Germline values: CDR1 DFQATT, CDR2 SNEGSKA (reference sequence). The length of the CDR3 is 17 residues. J was trimmed by 5 bases and V by 1 base; bases with no gene match: 12. DNA of the CDR3: TGCAGTGCTAGAGGGGGACAGGGAGATCGCGCGGATCAGCCCCAGCATTTT. Protein: CSARGGQGDRADQPQHF.

At least ten counts were recorded for this clonotype. The rearrangement links TRBV12-3 or TRBV12-4 to TRBJ2-2; D gene ambiguous. V was cut by 8 bases and J by 0 bases, with 7 bases left in between. The CDR3 totals 13 residues. Written as DNA, the CDR3 is TGTGCCAGCGGACCGTCGAACACCGGGGAGCTGTTTTTT. This gives the protein CASGPSNTGELFF.

Comments on this clonotype: The junction departs from germline at one end; a sequencing error may be responsible. J is TRBJ2-7 and V is TRBV10-3, with a possible D match to TRBD2 (5 bases). The CDR3 length is 15 residues. The germline CDR1 and CDR2 sequences are ENHRY and SYGVKD. DNA for the CDR3: TGTGCCAGCAGTCCGAGACTCCTGAGGGATCACGAGCAGTACTTC. Translating gives CASSPRLLRDHEQYF.

This clonotype has only a few counts. The V and J genes are TRBV25-1 and TRBJ2-7; 8 nucleotides align to TRBD2. The length of the CDR3 is 14 residues. From germline, CDR1 is MGHDK and CDR2 SYGVNS. The ends lost 6 bases at V and 3 bases at J; junction bases unmatched: 7. The CDR3 DNA is TGTGCCAGCAGCGCCGGGGGGGCCTACTACGAGCAGTACTTC. This codes for CASSAGGAYYEQYF.

This clonotype was detected a few times. The chain employs TRBV9 and TRBJ2-7; possibly TRBD1 for D (5 bases). V dropped 4 bases and J dropped 0 bases, with 14 bases sitting between them. The CDR3 is made up of 15 amino acids. Per the germline V gene, CDR1 is SGDLS and CDR2 is YYNGEE. CDR3 sequence reads: CASSQDPDSSYEQYF. CDR3 coding DNA: TGTGCCAGCAGCCAAGATCCAGACAGCTCCTACGAGCAGTACTTC.

J is TRBJ1-6 and V is TRBV9; D may be TRBD1 (5 bases). Germline CDR1 is SGDLS and CDR2 is YYNGEE. This CDR3 has 13 amino acids. The ends were cut back, 6 bases at V and 9 bases at J, with 13 bases in the middle. DNA for the CDR3: TGTGCCAGCAACCCAGGGAGCGGTTCACCCCTCCACTTT. Translating it yields CASNPGSGSPLHF.

This clonotype has at least ten counts. The J gene is TRBJ2-5, the V gene TRBV7-9; D could derive from TRBD1 or TRBD2 (5 bases each). Between the trimmed V and J ends, which lost 5 bases and 7 bases, there was a span of 17 bases. This CDR3 is built from 14 residues. Germline-derived CDR1 and CDR2 are SEHNR and FQNEAQ (reference sequence). CDR3 nucleotide sequence: TGTGCCAGCAGCACGCGTGGGGGTTATGGGACCCAGTACTTC. It codes for CASSTRGGYGTQYF.

This clonotype was recorded at least ten times. The chain couples TRBV10-3 to TRBJ1-3; the D is unclear. Germline V gene data show CDR1 as ENHRY and CDR2 as SYGVKD. The CDR3 is made up of 14 amino acids. V lost 0 bases and J 0 bases, leaving 3 bases between the germline ends. The CDR3 loop reads CAISESNSGNTIYF. Written as DNA, the CDR3 is TGTGCCATCAGTGAGTCGAACTCTGGAAACACCATATATTTT.

The chain joins TRBV11-2 to TRBJ1-1; D is unclear. CDR3 size: 13 residues. Germline CDR1 and CDR2: SGHAT and FQNNGV. V was cut by 4 bases and J by 10 bases, with 16 bases left in between. CDR3 coding DNA: TGTGCCAGCAGCTGGGGTGATTGGGGTGTAGCTTTCTTT. Amino acid sequence: CASSWGDWGVAFF.

J is TRBJ2-3 and V is TRBV29-1; 7 bases agree with TRBD2. The V gene end was trimmed by 3 bases and the J gene end by 3 bases; junction bases not matched to a gene: 3. The germline gives CDR1 SQVTM, CDR2 ANQGSEA. This CDR3 contains 13 residues. CDR3 sequence reads: CSVEAGVTDTQYF. The CDR3 coding sequence is TGCAGCGTTGAGGCGGGAGTAACAGATACGCAGTATTTT.

The genes are TRBV25-1 and TRBJ1-3, with D tentatively TRBD1 (6 bases). V was shortened by 6 bases and J by 4 bases, with 13 bases between the two germline ends. This CDR3 is built from 14 residues. Looked up from germline, CDR1 is MGHDK and CDR2 is SYGVNS. The CDR3 region is CASSQDRWGNTIYF. In DNA, the CDR3 is TGTGCCAGCAGCCAAGACAGGTGGGGAAACACCATATATTTT. The full variable domain, completed using reference TRBV25-1 and TRBJ1-3, is EADIYQTPRYLVIGTGKKITLECSQTMGHDKMYWYQQDPGMELHLIHYSYGVNSTEKGDLSSESTVSRIRTEHFPLTLESARPSHTSQYLCASSQDRWGNTIYFGEGSWLTVV.

As regards this clonotype: Given a much more abundant clone one base away, this may be a read error. The chain is built from TRBV7-6 and TRBJ2-7; a weak D match, TRBD2 (5 bases). The germline gives CDR1 SGHVS, CDR2 FNYEAQ. V was cut by 2 bases and J by 5 bases, with 13 bases left in between. This CDR3 is 14 amino acids long. CDR3 nucleotides: TGTGCCAGCAGCTTATTGGGAGCTTCCCACGAGCAGTACTTC. It yields the protein CASSLLGASHEQYF.

This rearrangement joins TRBV4-1 to TRBJ1-5, with D unclear. Between the trimmed V and J ends, which lost 1 base and 0 bases, there was a span of 10 bases. The CDR3 sequence is 16 residues long. Germline V lookup: CDR1 MGHRA, CDR2 YSYEKL. This CDR3 reads CASSQVIGDSNQPQHF. CDR3 in DNA: TGCGCCAGCAGCCAAGTGATAGGAGATAGCAATCAGCCCCAGCATTTT.